This T cell receptor beta chain was documented in a study of OX40 agonist ivuxolimab in advanced cancers. The overall study: Ivuxolimab, an antibody that agonizes OX40 (CD134), was administered to the patients. The dose-escalation group included hepatocellular carcinoma, melanoma, renal cell carcinoma and head and neck cancer. Study-wide results and limits: Clones of CD4+ and CD8+ blood T cells grew by week 6 at doses of 0.1 to 3.0 mg/kg. The 0.1-3.0 mg/kg partial responders had among the lowest clonal expansion.

V lost 6 bases, J lost 6 bases, and 14 bases lay in between. The CDR3 covers 13 residues. The germline gives CDR1 MNHNS, CDR2 SASEGT. Only in-frame clones appear in the TCRdb table, and some are missing; sequencing was by immunoSEQ multiplex PCR. Of roughly 70,000 clones detected, more than 75% appear once; the ten largest clones hold approximately 0.38%. About this clone: Its antigen is not identified.

Sequencing used CD4+ or CD8+ T cells sorted from blood, obtained in a trial of the OX40 agonist ivuxolimab. V gene TRBV6-1 combines with J gene TRBJ1-2; weak D call: TRBD1 (5 bases). The sequence was collected from an adult with an advanced solid tumor such as melanoma, head and neck, liver or kidney cancer. CDR3 DNA sequence: TGTGCCAGCAGACCCCGCAGGGATAATGGCTACACCTTC. It encodes CASRPRRDNGYTF.